The 9 T cell receptor beta chains reported below all come from one sample, sequenced in a study of T cells in Graves' hyperthyroidism and ophthalmopathy. TCR beta CDR3 sequences were amplified from RNA transcripts. An initial round of RT-PCR targeting the TCR CDR3 relied on the HTBI primer set. TCRdb passed the multiplex PCR reads through MiXCR, listing each CDR3 protein once. Among about 690,000 distinct CDR3 sequences listed, approximately 15% were seen once. Sequencing used blood. The receptors were gathered from a man aged 50-60 years with Graves' hyperthyroidism.

The V call is TRBV4-1, the J call TRBJ2-4, with D hard to call. With 3 bases removed from V and 10 bases from J, the gap between germline ends came to 16 bases. The CDR3 covers 14 residues. Germline V gene sequence: CDR1 MGHRA, CDR2 YSYEKL. Here the CDR3 DNA reads TGCGCCAGCAGCCATCACACAGACCCACGTATTCAGTACTTC. Amino acids: CASSHHTDPRIQYF.

This clonotype was counted at least ten times. V gene TRBV11-2 combines with J gene TRBJ2-3; D is possibly TRBD1 or TRBD2 (6 bases each). V shed 5 bases and J shed 4 bases, with 31 bases lying between them. CDR1 SGHAT and CDR2 FQNNGV come from the germline V gene. The CDR3 loop spans 20 amino acids. In DNA form, the CDR3 reads TGTGCCAGCAGCCTGGGGACACTCCGTTTCTGGCGGGATGGAGCAGATACGCAGTATTTT. Its translation is CASSLGTLRFWRDGADTQYF.

The chain combines TRBV28 with TRBJ2-3, with D unresolved. This CDR3 region has 15 residues. Germline V gene lookup returns CDR1 MDHEN and CDR2 SYDVKM. The ends were cut back, 3 bases at V and 6 bases at J, with 16 bases in the middle. The CDR3 spells CASSLLTSPRDTQYF. In DNA form, the CDR3 reads TGTGCCAGCAGTTTGTTGACGTCTCCTCGGGATACGCAGTATTTT.

This clonotype was recorded at least ten times. The rearrangement joins TRBV28 to TRBJ1-3; D unclear. Trimming pared 4 bases from V and 0 bases from J, leaving 16 bases between. The CDR3 is 17 residues long. Per germline, CDR1 MDHEN and CDR2 SYDVKM. DNA of the CDR3: TGTGCCAGCAGTTCCCACGACTTCCCCCACTCTGGAAACACCATATATTTT. Protein sequence: CASSSHDFPHSGNTIYF. The full variable domain, completed using reference TRBV28 and TRBJ1-3, is DVKVTQSSRYLVKRTGEKVFLECVQDMDHENMFWYRQDPGLGLRLIYFSYDVKMKEKGDIPEGYSVSREKKERFSLILESASTNQTSMYLCASSSHDFPHSGNTIYFGEGSWLTVV.

This clonotype was found many times. In DNA, the CDR3 is TGTGCCAGCATGTTCCAGGGATCTACCTACGAGCAGTACTTC. It translates to CASMFQGSTYEQYF. The chain recombines TRBV28 with TRBJ2-7; D perhaps matches TRBD1 (5 bases). Germline V gene lookup returns CDR1 MDHEN and CDR2 SYDVKM. Trimming took off 7 bases at V and 2 bases at J, with 15 bases between the two ends. The CDR3 sequence is 14 residues long.

Worth noting for this clonotype: The CDR3 end shows no conserved phenylalanine or tryptophan, and so a read error is likely. The chain has TRBV10-3 and TRBJ2-5, with D tentatively TRBD2 (5 bases). The CDR3 runs 15 residues. The V and J ends lost 6 bases and 4 bases respectively, with 18 bases between them. Germline lookup yields CDR1 ENHRY and CDR2 SYGVKD. In DNA, the CDR3 is TGTGCCATCAGCGAAATACGGGGTCCCACAGAGACCCAGTACCTC. Translation gives CAISEIRGPTETQYL.

CDR3 DNA: TGTGCCAGCAGCCACTACGGGGGCATCACAGATACGCAGTATTTT. Encoded protein: CASSHYGGITDTQYF. This sequence joins TRBV2 and TRBJ2-3, with D perhaps given as TRBD1 or TRBD2 (6 bases each). Germline V gene lookup returns CDR1 SNHLY and CDR2 FYNNEI. There are 15 residues in the CDR3. V was pared by 6 bases and J by 2 bases, with 15 bases between.

This clonotype has a handful of counts. The chain couples TRBV10-2 to TRBJ1-6; 7 nucleotides align to TRBD1. J lost 10 bases, V lost 1 base, and 10 bases had no gene match. The CDR3 covers 16 residues. Germline assignment: CDR1 WSHSY and CDR2 SAAADI. CDR3 bases: TGCGCCAGCAGTGAGTTGTTTGGGGACAGCACATCACCCCTCCACTTT. It translates to CASSELFGDSTSPLHF.

This CDR3 reads CASRIDRANSPLHF. The CDR3 region has the DNA TGTGCCAGCAGAATCGACAGGGCGAATTCACCCCTCCACTTT. The V call is TRBV27, the J call TRBJ1-6; 7 positions match TRBD1. CDR3 length: 14 amino acids. Losses at the gene ends were 6 bases for V and 7 bases for J; bases not matched to a gene: 6. The germline CDR1 and CDR2 sequences are MNHEY and SMNVEV (reference sequence).